This T cell receptor beta chain came from a study of T cells in Graves' hyperthyroidism and ophthalmopathy. Exclusion followed for patients with uncontrolled infection, other autoimmune disease, pregnancy or lactation. Extraction of PBMCs used 7.5 to 10 ml of fresh peripheral blood. CDR1 is MNHEY, CDR2 SVGAGI, per germline. CDR3 size: 16 residues. V was pared by 5 bases and J by 6 bases, with 13 bases of the junction left unmatched. This clonotype was detected a few times. Researchers amplified the TCR beta CDR3 regions from RNA transcripts. The HTBI primer set drove a first-round RT-PCR of the TCR CDR3. MiXCR was run by TCRdb on the multiplex PCR reads, yielding one entry per CDR3 protein. The sample lists nearly 750,000 distinct CDR3 sequences, around 40% occurring once.

The sequence was collected from a woman between 40 and 50 years old with Graves' hyperthyroidism. The V and J genes are TRBV6-5 and TRBJ1-1; 9 positions agree with TRBD1. The specimen was blood. CDR3 in DNA: TGTGCCAGCAGTACTCCGGGACAGGGCCTTCTTTCTGAAGCTTTCTTT. Translated: CASSTPGQGLLSEAFF.